This entry lists 20 T cell receptor beta chains sequenced from one sample in a study of blood T cell repertoires in COVID-19. Here immunoSEQ multiplex PCR was the method, and the copy in TCRdb shows in-frame clones only, minus some. The sample shows a few hundred thousand clones, 83% of them seen only once. Sequenced input: peripheral blood. These receptors originate from a woman in her forties or fifties with acute or convalescent COVID-19.

This rearrangement joins TRBV6-5 to TRBJ2-5; 7 nucleotides match TRBD2. CDR1 is MNHEY and CDR2 is SVGAGI in the germline V gene. CDR3 length: 14 amino acids. After removal of 5 bases from V and 2 bases from J, the junction contained 5 bases not matched to a gene. The CDR3 DNA is TGTGCCAGCAGTCGGACTAGGCAGCAAGAGACCCAGTACTTC. Translated, it gives CASSRTRQQETQYF.

The chain uses TRBV13 and TRBJ2-7, with 7 positions matching TRBD2. The CDR3 covers 15 residues. The V gene's germline CDR1 is PRHDT and CDR2 FYEKMQ (reference sequence). The V segment lost 4 bases and the J segment 0 bases; nucleotides outside the gene matches: 6. The CDR3 loop is CASSSSGTLSYEQYF. The CDR3 DNA follows: TGTGCCAGCAGCTCTAGCGGAACCCTCTCCTACGAGCAGTACTTC.

V is TRBV10-1 and J is TRBJ1-1, with a tentative D call TRBD1 (5 bases). This CDR3 is 15 amino acids long. CDR1 and CDR2 (germline): WNHNN, SYGVQD (reference sequence). Trimming took 3 bases from V and 1 from J, leaving 12 bases between them. The DNA of the CDR3 is TGCGCCAGCAGTGACATGGGACTGGGGAACACTGAAGCTTTCTTT. Encoded protein: CASSDMGLGNTEAFF.

The CDR3 here is CASSLARDRGNYGYTF. DNA of the CDR3: TGTGCCAGCAGCTTAGCCCGGGACAGGGGGAACTATGGCTACACCTTC. The rearrangement joins TRBV7-2 to TRBJ1-2; 11 nucleotides agree with TRBD1. The germline V gene has CDR1 SGHTA and CDR2 FQGNSA. After removal of 0 bases from V and 2 bases from J, the junction contained 2 bases not matched to a gene. The CDR3 totals 16 residues.

This chain connects TRBV21-1 to TRBJ2-4; TRBD2 is the table's D call and was not checked against the DNA. TRBV21-1 is classified as a pseudogene. The CDR3 spans 17 residues. This chain's CDR3 is CASSKDFLTRAKNIQYF. DNA for the CDR3: TGTGCCAGCAGCAAGGACTTCCTCACGAGGGCCAAAAACATTCAGTACTTC.

V gene TRBV9 combines with J gene TRBJ2-5; TRBD2 matches at 9 bases. The V and J ends lost 0 bases and 5 bases, in that order; junction bases with no gene match: 8. The germline gives CDR1 SGDLS, CDR2 YYNGEE. The CDR3 runs to 16 residues. This CDR3 is CASSVAASGNFETQYF. Here the CDR3 DNA reads TGTGCCAGCAGCGTAGCGGCTAGCGGGAATTTCGAGACCCAGTACTTC.

The chain is built from TRBV5-1 and TRBJ2-2, with D perhaps matching TRBD2 (5 bases). Trimming removed 6 bases from V and 0 bases from J, with 9 bases in between. The CDR3 has 14 residues. From germline, CDR1 is SGHRS and CDR2 YFSETQ. Here the CDR3 DNA reads TGCGCCAGCATCGACTATTCGAACACCGGGGAGCTGTTTTTT. Amino acid sequence: CASIDYSNTGELFF.

Of note for this clone: The sample carries other DNA sequences with the same CDR3. V and J are TRBV2 and TRBJ2-1, with D hard to call. CDR1 is SNHLY and CDR2 is FYNNEI in the germline V gene. V gave up 5 bases and J gave up 7 bases, with 6 bases separating them. This CDR3 contains 11 residues. The CDR3 here is CASSLYNEQFF. As DNA, the CDR3 is TGTGCCAGCAGTCTTTATAATGAGCAGTTCTTC.

This chain uses TRBV3-1 (or the pseudogene TRBV3-2) with TRBJ1-1, with a weak D call TRBD1 (5 bases). The germline V gene has CDR1 LGHDT and CDR2 YNNKEL (reference sequence). Trimming took off 3 bases at V and 6 bases at J, with 14 bases between the two ends. This CDR3 has 14 amino acids. The CDR3 nucleotides read TGTGCCAGCAGCCACCCTGAGCGGGGCGCTGAAGCTTTCTTT. The encoded protein is CASSHPERGAEAFF.

V usage is TRBV4-1 and J usage is TRBJ1-1; 8 nucleotides agree with TRBD1. CDR3 length: 15 residues. J gave up 5 bases and V 5 bases, and 10 bases lay outside the gene matches. CDR1 is MGHRA and CDR2 is YSYEKL in the germline V gene. The CDR3 DNA sequence: TGCGCCAGCAGCACCTACAGGGGGGCGCTGACTGAAGCTTTCTTT. Its protein is CASSTYRGALTEAFF.

V is TRBV6-2 or TRBV6-3 and J is TRBJ2-7; D perhaps matches TRBD2 (5 bases). The CDR3 sequence is 13 residues long. The V end lost 7 bases, the J end lost 1 base, and 11 bases lay between the germline ends. Per germline, CDR1 MNHEY and CDR2 SVGEGT. CDR3 amino acids: CASIPRASYEQYF. The DNA for the CDR3 is TGTGCCAGCATCCCGAGGGCTTCCTACGAGCAGTACTTC.

This chain links TRBV29-1 with TRBJ2-1; 12 bases match TRBD2. V trimming: 2 bases; J trimming: 2 bases; junction bases outside the gene matches: 1. Germline CDR1 reads SQVTM; CDR2 reads ANQGSEA. The CDR3 sequence is 15 residues long. The DNA of the CDR3 is TGCAGCGTTGAAAGACTAGCGGGGGCCTACAATGAGCAGTTCTTC. This gives the protein CSVERLAGAYNEQFF.

The chain is built from TRBV5-4 and TRBJ2-2; D unresolved. Trimming pared 4 bases from V and 5 bases from J, leaving 6 bases between. The CDR3 is 12 amino acids. The germline CDR1 and CDR2 sequences are SGHNT and YYREEE (reference sequence). CDR3 residues: CASSRRTGELFF. The CDR3 nucleotides are TGTGCCAGCAGCCGTCGGACCGGGGAGCTGTTTTTT.

The CDR3 nucleotides read TGTGCCAGCAGCCCCGACAGGTATAATGAAAAACTGTTTTTT. Protein product: CASSPDRYNEKLFF. The gene calls are TRBV7-8 and TRBJ1-4, with D possibly being TRBD1 (6 bases). CDR1 is SGHVS, CDR2 FQNEAQ, per germline. Trimming removed 5 bases from V and 4 bases from J, with 11 bases in between. The CDR3 runs 14 residues.

This sequence joins TRBV3-1 (or the pseudogene TRBV3-2) and TRBJ1-1, with 7 bases lining up with TRBD1. The CDR3 is 17 amino acids. J gave up 5 bases and V 1 base, and 13 bases lay outside the gene matches. The V gene's germline CDR1 is LGHDT and CDR2 YNNKEL (reference sequence). CDR3 sequence reads: CASSQVGKRQGRTEAFF. The CDR3 nucleotides read TGTGCCAGCAGCCAAGTAGGGAAGAGACAGGGACGGACTGAAGCTTTCTTT.

The chain combines TRBV7-8 with TRBJ1-2; 7 bases fit TRBD1. The junction had 10 bases not matched to a gene; V was cut back by 6 bases and J by 6 bases. This CDR3 contains 14 residues. The germline V gene encodes CDR1 SGHVS and CDR2 FQNEAQ. CDR3 coding DNA: TGTGCCAGCAGTTGGGGGGACAGCTATGATGGCTACACCTTC. Translation: CASSWGDSYDGYTF.

The chain employs TRBV18 and TRBJ2-7; no clear D gene. V shed 5 bases and J shed 0 bases, with 14 bases lying between them. The CDR3 covers 15 residues. The germline V gene encodes CDR1 KGHSH and CDR2 LQKENI. CDR3 coding DNA: TGTGCCAGCTCATCAACCTCCCGGTCCTCCTACGAGCAGTACTTC. It is translated as CASSSTSRSSYEQYF.

The chain has TRBV6-5 and TRBJ1-3; possible D gene TRBD1, 5 bases. CDR3 length: 14 residues. With 6 bases removed from V and 0 bases from J, the gap between germline ends came to 9 bases. CDR1 MNHEY and CDR2 SVGAGI come from the germline V gene. CDR3 sequence (DNA): TGTGCCAGCAGCATGGGGCCCTCTGGAAACACCATATATTTT. Amino acid sequence: CASSMGPSGNTIYF.

This rearrangement joins TRBV5-4 to TRBJ1-2, with 8 bases aligning to TRBD1. The CDR3 is 15 residues long. Trimming removed 2 bases from V and 1 base from J; junction bases left unmatched: 4. CDR1 is SGHNT, CDR2 YYREEE, per germline (reference sequence). DNA of the CDR3: TGTGCCAGCAGCTTCCAGGACAGGGATAACTATGGCTACACCTTC. As protein: CASSFQDRDNYGYTF.

The chain's CDR3 is CASSPARLNSNQPQHF. The CDR3 region has the DNA TGTGCCAGCAGCCCGGCACGACTCAATAGCAATCAGCCCCAGCATTTT. The V call is TRBV7-9, the J call TRBJ1-5, with D unclear. With 5 bases removed from V and 0 bases from J, the gap between germline ends came to 14 bases. Germline V gene lookup returns CDR1 SEHNR and CDR2 FQNEAQ (reference sequence). CDR3 size: 16 residues.